The clone carrying this TCR beta chain was counted between two and nine times. What it binds is not known. Specified treatment: oral pan-JAK inhibitor, 5-10 mg twice daily. Lesional scalp punch biopsies and peripheral blood were collected from alopecia areata patients. This sample was included in a study of CD8+ T cells in alopecia areata. Background on the study: Affected scalp percentage set treated patients' severity scores.

Extracted RNA was reverse transcribed, and the resulting cDNA served as sequencing template. Some clones are missing from TCRdb's copy, which holds only in-frame ones; the method was immunoSEQ multiplex PCR. The repertoire holds around 100,000 clones, with around 84% as singletons. General study points: Under tofacitinib, numerous expanded lesional clonotypes remained detectable in scalp and blood.

The J segment lost 8 bases and the V segment lost 3 bases, leaving 13 bases of the junction unmatched. The CDR3 spans 16 residues. Germline CDR1 is SGDLS and CDR2 is YYNGEE. Here the sequenced sample was CD8+ T cells sorted from blood, taken between weeks 30 and 35, from a patient treated with tofacitinib. This TCR was recovered from a human donor with alopecia areata. The chain couples TRBV9 to TRBJ2-1, with 8 bases fitting TRBD2. CDR3 in DNA: TGTGCCAGCAGCGGGGACTTCGTCGGGGGGGCCGATGAGCAGTTCTTC. Translating it yields CASSGDFVGGADEQFF.